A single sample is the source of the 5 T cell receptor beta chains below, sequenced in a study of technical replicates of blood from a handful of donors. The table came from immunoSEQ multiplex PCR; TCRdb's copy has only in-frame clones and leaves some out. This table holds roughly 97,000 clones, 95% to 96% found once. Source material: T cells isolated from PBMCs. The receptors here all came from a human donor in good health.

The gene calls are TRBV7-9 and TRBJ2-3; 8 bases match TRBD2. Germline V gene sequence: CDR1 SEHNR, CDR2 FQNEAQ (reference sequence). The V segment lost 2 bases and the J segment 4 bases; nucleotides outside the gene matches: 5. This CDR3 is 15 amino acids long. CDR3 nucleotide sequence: TGTGCCAGCAGCTTATGGCGGGAGGTTTCAGATACGCAGTATTTT. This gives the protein CASSLWREVSDTQYF.

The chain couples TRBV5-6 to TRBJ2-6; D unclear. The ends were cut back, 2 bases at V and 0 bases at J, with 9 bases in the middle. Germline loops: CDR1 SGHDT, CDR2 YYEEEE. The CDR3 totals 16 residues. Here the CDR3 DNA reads TGTGCCAGCAGCTTCCCGTTACTCTCTGGGGCCAACGTCCTGACTTTC. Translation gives CASSFPLLSGANVLTF.

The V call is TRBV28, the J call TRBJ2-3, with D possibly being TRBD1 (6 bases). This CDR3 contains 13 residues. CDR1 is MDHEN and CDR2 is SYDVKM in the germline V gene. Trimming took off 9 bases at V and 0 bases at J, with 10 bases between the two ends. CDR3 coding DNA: TGTGCCAGTTTGGACAGAAGCACAGATACGCAGTATTTT. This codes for CASLDRSTDTQYF.

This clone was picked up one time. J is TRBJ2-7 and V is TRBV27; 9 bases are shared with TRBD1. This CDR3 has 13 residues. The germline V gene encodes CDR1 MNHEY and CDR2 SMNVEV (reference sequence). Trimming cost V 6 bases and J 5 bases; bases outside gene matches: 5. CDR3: CASRGTGLNEQYF. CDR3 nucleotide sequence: TGTGCCAGCAGGGGGACAGGGCTTAACGAGCAGTACTTC.

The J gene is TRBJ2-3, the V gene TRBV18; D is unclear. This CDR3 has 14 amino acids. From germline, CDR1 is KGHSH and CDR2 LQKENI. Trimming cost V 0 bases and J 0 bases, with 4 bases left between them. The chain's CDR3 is CASSPPESTDTQYF. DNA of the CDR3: TGTGCCAGCTCACCACCCGAGAGCACAGATACGCAGTATTTT.